The clone carrying this TCR beta chain was observed a single time. Its matching antigen is unknown. Some clones are missing from TCRdb's copy, which holds only in-frame ones; the method was immunoSEQ multiplex PCR. The data show a few million clones, approximately 95% seen once. Healthy and HIV-negative, the adult donors had no recent acute infections or vaccinations. Caucasian adults residing in Nashville, Tennessee made up all the donors. The data stem from a study of shared clonotypes between healthy human individuals. The study, taken as a whole, reports: Sharing of clonotypes among donors was expected to vary with sequencing depth.

Germline V lookup: CDR1 SGDLS, CDR2 YYNGEE. The CDR3 has 15 amino acids. V trimming: 4 bases; J trimming: 5 bases; junction bases outside the gene matches: 6. Sequencing was performed on naive CD4+ T cells from PBMCs. Subset reported: CD45RA+ positively selected. The rearrangement uses TRBV9 and TRBJ2-1; 10 nucleotides line up with TRBD1. The clonotype was recovered from a young man in good health. Some clones in this sample may be carry-over from other donors' samples. In DNA, the CDR3 is TGTGCCAGCAGCCCACTTGGACAGGGGGACAATGAGCAGTTCTTC. Translation: CASSPLGQGDNEQFF.